This TCR beta chain was profiled in a study of regulatory T cells in long-lasting Graves disease. The overall study: Patients with new Graves' disease had used antithyroid drugs below 3 months. Study results and caveats: Persistent disease exhibited a predilection for TRBV28, TRBJ1-2 and TRBJ2-5.

iRepertoire HTBI primers and Arm-PCR of CDR3 regions built TCR beta libraries. MiXCR was run by TCRdb on the multiplex PCR reads, yielding one entry per CDR3 protein. The sample includes some 250,000 distinct CDR3 sequences, more than 15% of them seen just once. At least ten counts were recorded for this clonotype. Antigen: not known. V was shortened by 5 bases and J by 11 bases, with 18 bases between the two germline ends. Germline-derived CDR1 and CDR2 are SEHNR and FQNEAQ (reference sequence). CDR3 length: 13 residues. Time point given: newly diagnosed GD, antithyroid drugs for less than 3 months. PBMC-extracted RNA yielded the TCR library. These same records also appear under a second study, on T cells in Graves' hyperthyroidism and ophthalmopathy.

The V gene is TRBV7-9, the J gene TRBJ1-1; TRBD1 might be the D (6 bases). The material was peripheral blood mononuclear cells (PBMCs), obtained at new diagnosis, from a patient treated with antithyroid drugs. The sequence was obtained from a woman aged 30 to 39 with Graves disease. The CDR3 nucleotides read TGTGCCAGCAGCCCAGAGACAGGTTTTTGGGCTTTCTTT. Its translation is CASSPETGFWAFF. Filled out from reference TRBV7-9 and TRBJ1-1, the complete variable domain reads DTGVSQNPRHKITKRGQNVTFRCDPISEHNRLYWYRQTLGQGPEFLTYFQNEAQLEKSRLLSDRFSAERPKGSFSTLEIQRTEQGDSAMYLCASSPETGFWAFFGQGTRLTVV.